This T cell receptor (beta chain) was obtained from a study of T cell responses to AZD1222 COVID-19 vaccine (dated by TCRdb to about 2021). With regard to the full study: A total of about 230 trial participants underwent TCR sequencing, of whom around 200 received two doses of AZD1222 and about 26 received two doses of the MenACWY control vaccine. Trial participants were enrolled by age into 18-55, 56-69 and 70-plus year subgroups, with around 150, 28 and 57 TCR-sequenced participants respectively. What the work shows at the level of the full study, not this receptor alone: Spike-specific TCR breadth and depth rose significantly after two AZD1222 doses compared with day 0 and with MenACWY recipients. The 56-69-year group was small, and its depth increase did not reach significance, likely because of low power. Conclusions about previously exposed vaccinees are limited, since just five or six AZD1222 recipients were seropositive for SARS-CoV-2 at baseline. Because no samples from the day 14 peak response were available, repertoires could be characterized only after the peak T cell response. Reportedly, almost half of the unique spike-specific TCRs recognized epitopes lying outside the regions that are mutated in the B.1.351 and B.1.1.7 variants. The vaccine-associated CD4 TCRs covered the entire spike protein, and the dominant responses fell in regions 160-218 and 743-854. Most participants were white British and females outnumbered males, and the authors suggested that clonal diversity may have been underestimated.

As regards this clone: No antigen is known for it. Base qualities were left out, and no much larger clone turns up one base away.

The CDR3 regions of human TCRbeta chains were analyzed by immunosequencing. The authors processed their data as follows. TCRs in the repertoires were matched against a reference library of SARS-CoV-2-specific TCRs that had been generated with the MIRA antigen-specificity platform. Breadth meant the fraction of unique TCRs that were SARS-CoV-2-associated, whereas depth meant the fraction of total T cells that were SARS-CoV-2-associated. Using the MIRA data, each spike-specific TCR was assigned both to the spike region to which the TCR was reactive and to a CD4 or CD8 class. Log10-transformed breadth and depth values were compared by one-way ANOVA with Sidak's multiple comparisons tests. The table was pulled from immuneACCESS by TCRdb, which kept in-frame rearrangements only. Such tables lose some clones; where checked, under half of the loss comes from unresolved V genes, and the rest has no known cause. The D gene and trimming were derived from the DNA, and the V and J assignments and clone size from that table. This sample gives 90,000 to 95,000 clones in total; approximately 87% of them show up just once. 9% to 13% of the sample goes to the ten largest clones.

Between the V and J ends, shortened by 5 bases and 9 bases respectively, the junction contains 17 bases. CDR3 length: 15 amino acids, cysteine to phenylalanine. CDR3 DNA only is kept here, 45 bases in frame from base 1. Reading the germline V gene (reference sequence) gives CDR1 SGHAT and CDR2 FQDESV. According to the study, the label for this sample's time point signals: about 28 days (+/-7) after the second vaccine dose. Because spike-specific TCR depth and breadth did not differ between the two schedules, AZD1222 recipients who got a second dose at roughly 4 weeks were pooled with those who got a second dose at roughly 12 weeks. Vaccinee samples came from UK trials COV001 and COV002, including a single-blind randomized controlled phase 2/3 trial of AZD1222 (ChAdOx1 nCoV-19) in healthy adults. For TCRbeta chain sequencing, PBMC samples were collected from trial participants at day 0 and at day 28 after the second dose.

The sequence links TRBV11-1 to TRBJ1-6; matching of 5 bases hints at TRBD1 as the D gene. This receptor was obtained from an adult who received the AZD1222 COVID-19 vaccine. This material consisted of peripheral blood, taken 28 days after the second AZD1222 dose. The CDR3 protein is CASSPRGDGSSPLHF. The DNA is TGTGCCAGCAGCCCTCGAGGGGACGGAAGTTCACCCCTCCACTTT.